The 2 T cell receptor beta chains below were found in one sample sequenced in a study of T cells in Graves' hyperthyroidism and ophthalmopathy. RNA transcripts yielded amplified TCR beta CDR3 regions. The HTBI primer set drove a first-round RT-PCR of the TCR CDR3. Each CDR3 protein is one row after TCRdb ran MiXCR on the multiplex PCR reads. Of a few hundred thousand distinct CDR3 sequences in the sample, 15% to 19% were seen once. Source material: blood. Receptor source: a woman in her twenties or thirties with Graves' hyperthyroidism.

At least ten counts were recorded for this clonotype. The chain uses TRBV27 and TRBJ2-7; 11 bases align to TRBD2. V lost 10 bases and J lost 2; bases outside the gene matches: 4. This CDR3 has 13 residues. Germline CDR1 reads MNHEY; CDR2 reads SMNVEV (reference sequence). As DNA, the CDR3 is TGTGCCACCGGGACTAGCGGAACCTACGAGCAGTACTTC. Protein sequence: CATGTSGTYEQYF.

This clonotype was seen a handful of times. V usage is TRBV10-3 and J usage is TRBJ2-2; 7 positions agree with TRBD2. V lost 6 bases to trimming and J lost 2 bases; unmatched junction nucleotides: 3. Germline V gene sequence: CDR1 ENHRY, CDR2 SYGVKD. CDR3 length: 14 residues. The chain's CDR3 is CAIRGTINTGELFF. CDR3 DNA sequence: TGTGCCATCAGGGGGACTATAAACACCGGGGAGCTGTTTTTT.